This T cell receptor (beta chain) was sequenced during a study of cytomegalovirus exposure and HLA in healthy donors. Findings and caveats of the study: The study carried out a later analysis of TCR beta sequences. It associated some 18,000 of them with specific HLA alleles at a false discovery rate of 0.05. The majority of CMV-associated TCR beta chains were reported as apparently HLA-restricted in a later analysis. In a later analysis, several top co-occurrence clusters appeared linked to parvovirus B19, influenza, CMV and Epstein-Barr virus. Reports indicated that the classifier achieved high specificity and sensitivity in diagnosing cytomegalovirus status.

The study ran its PCR with 60 Vbeta and 13 Jbeta primers. The data were produced by immunoSEQ multiplex PCR, yet TCRdb's version contains in-frame clones alone and is incomplete. There are approximately 74,000 clones in the sample; about 60% occur only once, and 5.7% lies in the top ten. On this clone itself: The antigen remains undetermined.

The CDR3 is 16 residues long. In germline, CDR1 is LGHNA, CDR2 YSLEER. The V gene end was trimmed by 0 bases and the J gene end by 1 base; junction bases not matched to a gene: 2. This chain uses TRBV4-3 with TRBJ2-5; 10 nucleotides line up with TRBD2. Input material: PBMCs. The sequence came from a man aged 25 to 40 in good health and CMV-seropositive. The CDR3 loop is CASSQDPSGSQETQYF. The CDR3 bases are TGCGCCAGCAGCCAAGATCCTAGCGGGAGCCAAGAGACCCAGTACTTC.